This is a list of T cell receptor beta chains from one sample in a study of cytomegalovirus exposure and HLA in healthy donors. TCRdb's table, derived via immunoSEQ multiplex PCR, lists solely in-frame clones and lacks some. This table holds about 150,000 clones, about 80% found once. Sequencing was done on a sample of PBMCs. These receptors were collected from a man aged 30 to 45 in good health and CMV-seropositive. CDR3s include the opening cysteine and the closing phenylalanine or tryptophan. Each record gives: D gene, V gene, J gene, clone size, CDR3 DNA, CDR3 protein. A D gene is named only where the DNA matches it firmly. Size values are once, few and many counts, or a class for expanded clones, and some rows have none.

>.|TRBV28|TRBJ1-2|.
TGTGCCAGCAGTTTCATTGAGGGAAACTATGGCTACACCTTC
CASSFIEGNYGYTF
>.|TRBV10-3|TRBJ2-1|once
TGTGCCATCAGTGAGAGGGGGAATGAGCAGTTCTTC
CAISERGNEQFF
>TRBD2|TRBV7-9|TRBJ2-3|.
TGTGCCAGCAGCTTAGGAGCTAGCGGCCCCACAGATACGCAGTATTTT
CASSLGASGPTDTQYF
>.|TRBV7-6|TRBJ2-4|.
TGTGCCAGCAGCTTAGATGTGGTTGGGTCGGAGGGAAGCATTCAGTACTTC
CASSLDVVGSEGSIQYF
>.|TRBV28|TRBJ1-1|.
TGTGCCAGCAGTAGTACAGGCTTGAACACTGAAGCTTTCTTT
CASSSTGLNTEAFF
>TRBD2|TRBV5-1|TRBJ2-1|.
TGCGCCAGCAGCTTGTTCGTCGGGAGGGAAAATGAGCAGTTCTTC
CASSLFVGRENEQFF
>.|TRBV28|TRBJ2-3|.
TGTGCCAGCAGTTTAACAGGAGCGCGAGATACGCAGTATTTT
CASSLTGARDTQYF
>TRBD1|TRBV5-5|TRBJ2-3|once
TGTGCCAGCAGCCCAGGACAGGAGATCACAGATACGCAGTATTTT
CASSPGQEITDTQYF
>.|TRBV28|TRBJ1-1|.
TGTGCCAGCAGTTTAGCCGCGTGGGGGGGGGCGACTTTCTTT
CASSLAAWGGATFF
>.|TRBV19|TRBJ2-7|.
TGTGCCAGTAGTATTGGCCACCCCTACGAGCAGTACTTC
CASSIGHPYEQYF
>.|TRBV7-2|TRBJ2-1|few
TGTGCCAGCAGACCCTGGGGGACTCCTACCTACAATGAGCAGTTCTTC
CASRPWGTPTYNEQFF
>TRBD1|TRBV19|TRBJ2-2|.
TGTGCCAGTAGTACCAGACCCAAGACAGGGTGGGGCACCGGGGAGCTGTTTTTT
CASSTRPKTGWGTGELFF
>TRBD1|TRBV4-1|TRBJ2-1|.
TGCGCCAGCAGCCAAGAGAGACAGGGTCTTTGTGAGCAGTTCTTC
CASSQERQGLCEQFF
>.|TRBV18|TRBJ2-2|once
TGTGCCAGCTCACCACCAATACAGGCTACCGGGGAGCTGTTTTTT
CASSPPIQATGELFF
>TRBD2|TRBV7-3|TRBJ2-1|.
TGTGCCAGCAGTTTCGGGACTAGCGGGTACAATGAGCAGTTCTTC
CASSFGTSGYNEQFF
>.|TRBV5-6|TRBJ2-7|.
TGTGCCAGCAGCTGGGCCGGGACATTCTCCTACGAGCAGTACTTC
CASSWAGTFSYEQYF
>.|TRBV5-6|TRBJ2-7|.
TGTGCCAGCAGCTTGTTCCAGGGCGAGCAGTACTTC
CASSLFQGEQYF
>.|TRBV6-1|TRBJ2-7|once
TGTGCCAGCAGTGCGGACCTAGCCTACGAGCAGTACTTC
CASSADLAYEQYF